Below, 9 T cell receptor beta chains from the same sample are listed, as sequenced in a study of T cell repertoires in cytomegalovirus infection. In TCRdb, the reads were re-called with MiXCR into one record per CDR3 protein. The data show approximately 500,000 distinct CDR3 sequences, 11% seen once. Sequencing used PBMCs. These receptors were obtained from a human donor in good health (CMV status not recorded). Some clones in this sample may be carry-over from other donors' samples.

The chain carries TRBV19 and TRBJ1-2; D is unclear. V gave up 6 bases and J gave up 8 bases, with 16 bases separating them. Germline values: CDR1 LNHDA, CDR2 SQIVND (reference sequence). The CDR3 spans 13 residues. The CDR3 sequence: CASRDGEEGGYTF. The DNA for the CDR3 is TGTGCCAGTAGAGACGGGGAGGAAGGGGGCTACACCTTC. Based on the CDR3 plus reference TRBV19 and TRBJ1-2, the full variable domain is DGGITQSPKYLFRKEGQNVTLSCEQNLNHDAMYWYRQDPGQGLRLIYYSQIVNDFQKGDIAEGYSVSREKKESFPLTVTSAQKNPTAFYLCASRDGEEGGYTFGSGTRLTVV.

Concerning this clonotype itself: This could be a read error, since a much larger clone is one nucleotide away. This sequence joins TRBV10-2 and TRBJ2-7; 7 nucleotides line up with TRBD2. The junction had 9 bases not matched to a gene; V was cut back by 5 bases and J by 5 bases. The CDR3 spans 14 residues. Germline loops: CDR1 WSHSY, CDR2 SAAADI. The CDR3 protein is CASSPFRGVDEQYF. DNA of the CDR3: TGCGCCAGCAGTCCCTTCCGGGGGGTCGACGAGCAGTACTTC.

This clonotype was found a few times. The chain links TRBV20-1 to TRBJ1-2; no clear D gene. The CDR3 runs to 14 residues. V was shortened by 0 bases and J by 6 bases, with 14 bases between the two germline ends. Germline V lookup: CDR1 DFQATT, CDR2 SNEGSKA (reference sequence). The CDR3 nucleotides read TGCAGTGCTAGAGATGGTCGCAGCCCAAATGGCTACACCTTC. This encodes CSARDGRSPNGYTF.

The rearrangement joins TRBV19 to TRBJ2-7; D gene unclear. CDR3 size: 13 residues. CDR1 and CDR2 from the germline V gene are LNHDA and SQIVND (reference sequence). The V and J ends lost 5 bases and 1 base respectively, with 9 bases between them. The CDR3 DNA reads TGTGCCAGTAGTGACTGGCAGTCCTACGAGCAGTACTTC. It specifies CASSDWQSYEQYF.

The rearrangement uses TRBV28 and TRBJ2-5; perhaps TRBD2 as D (5 bases). The ends were cut back, 6 bases at V and 3 bases at J, with 11 bases in the middle. CDR3 length: 13 amino acids. Germline-derived CDR1 and CDR2 are MDHEN and SYDVKM. CDR3 loop: CASRKSGKETQYF. The CDR3 coding sequence is TGTGCCAGCAGAAAAAGCGGCAAAGAGACCCAGTACTTC.

This clonotype showed up many times. This chain uses TRBV7-8 with TRBJ1-3; D is unresolved. V shed 5 bases and J shed 2 bases, with 10 bases lying between them. This CDR3 comprises 14 residues. Germline loops: CDR1 SGHVS, CDR2 FQNEAQ. The CDR3 DNA is TGTGCCAGCAGCCTTGGGCAGACTGGAAACACCATATATTTT. This translates into CASSLGQTGNTIYF. The full variable domain, rest sourced from reference TRBV7-8 and TRBJ1-3, is GAGVSQSPRYKVAKRGQDVALRCDPISGHVSLFWYQQALGQGPEFLTYFQNEAQLDKSGLPSDRFFAERPEGSVSTLKIQRTQQEDSAVYLCASSLGQTGNTIYFGEGSWLTVV.

The CDR3 protein is CSAPPESTSNNVFLEAFF. The CDR3 nucleotides read TGCAGTGCTCCCCCGGAGTCCACTTCCAATAATGTCTTCCTTGAAGCTTTCTTT. The chain uses TRBV20-1 and TRBJ1-1, with D unclear. Germline values: CDR1 DFQATT, CDR2 SNEGSKA (reference sequence). V lost 5 bases to trimming and J lost 7 bases, with 32 bases between them. CDR3 length: 18 residues.

Regarding this clonotype: A read error is possible here, since a much larger clone lies one base away. The V and J genes are TRBV12-3 or TRBV12-4 and TRBJ2-7, with TRBD1 matching 9 bases. The CDR3 has 15 residues. V gave up 8 bases and J gave up 3 bases; unmatched junction bases: 11. The CDR3 spells CASCPRTGDLYEQYF. For the CDR3, the DNA is TGTGCCAGCTGTCCCCGGACAGGGGACCTCTACGAGCAGTACTTC.

This clonotype turned up a few times. J is TRBJ1-1 and V is TRBV19; tentative D call: TRBD1 (5 bases). The CDR3 sequence is 15 residues long. The germline V gene encodes CDR1 LNHDA and CDR2 SQIVND (reference sequence). V lost 5 bases and J lost 10, with 23 bases in between. The CDR3 loop is CASSLGGDVRHGAFF. The CDR3 nucleotides read TGTGCCAGTAGTCTGGGGGGGGACGTCCGGCATGGAGCTTTCTTT.